This T cell receptor (beta chain) was identified in a study of cytomegalovirus exposure and HLA in healthy donors. A word on this clone: The antigen remains undetermined.

The protocol was immunoSEQ multiplex PCR, while the TCRdb copy is restricted to in-frame clones and leaves out a portion. The sample shows about 100,000 clones, 95% of them seen only once. Study-wide results and caveats: In vitro checks showed that a few CMV-associated chains really do target CMV antigens.

Trimming stripped 5 bases from V and 3 bases from J, with 11 bases between. The CDR3 is 13 residues long. The germline V gene has CDR1 SGHRS and CDR2 YFSETQ. The sequence derives from a woman in her late teens or twenties in good health and CMV-seronegative. J is TRBJ1-1 and V is TRBV5-1; D perhaps matches TRBD1 (6 bases). The sequenced sample was PBMCs. CDR3 sequence reads: CASSPQGYTEAFF. CDR3 DNA: TGCGCCAGCAGTCCCCAGGGGTACACTGAAGCTTTCTTT.